Sequencing of this T cell receptor beta chain was carried out in a study of OX40 agonist ivuxolimab in advanced cancers. Method: immunoSEQ multiplex PCR; TCRdb's copy keeps in-frame clones and lacks some. The sample has around 10,000 clones; less than 90% are singletons. CDR1 SGHVS and CDR2 FNYEAQ come from the germline V gene. Unmatched junction bases numbered 9, after V lost 5 bases and J lost 4 bases. There are 15 residues in the CDR3. This receptor was obtained from an adult with an advanced solid tumor such as melanoma, head and neck, liver or kidney cancer. The V and J genes are TRBV7-6 and TRBJ1-1, with 8 bases identical to TRBD1. The specimen comprised CD4+ or CD8+ T cells sorted from blood, sampled in a trial of the OX40 agonist ivuxolimab. The CDR3 nucleotides read TGTGCCAGCAGCACACGGACAGGGTCGAGCACTGAAGCTTTCTTT. Protein sequence: CASSTRTGSSTEAFF.